This TCR beta chain was recorded in a study of T cell repertoires in ileal Crohn's disease. Turning to the study itself: Median disease duration was around eight years; approximately 32% smoked at surgery. Thiopurines (around 10) or anti-TNF agents (18) were given postoperatively to about half. Points from the study as a whole: Compared with non-smokers, active smokers at surgery showed more clonal expansions.

Eligibility required adulthood, ileal or ileocolonic Crohn's disease and indicated ileocolonic resection. CDR1 and CDR2 from the germline V gene are MNHEY and SVGAGI. V trimming: 5 bases; J trimming: 4 bases; junction bases outside the gene matches: 8. CDR3 size: 15 residues. TCRdb's copy holds only in-frame clones and misses some; the assay was immunoSEQ multiplex PCR. In the table there are some 9,000 clones, around 81% of which are singletons. A note on this clone: The antigen remains undetermined.

The sequenced sample consisted of ileal tissue. The chain links TRBV6-5 to TRBJ1-5; 7 bases line up with TRBD1. The source of this sequence is an adult with Crohn's disease. CDR3 loop: CASSPTGTANQPQHF. The CDR3 bases are TGTGCCAGCAGTCCCACCGGGACAGCTAATCAGCCCCAGCATTTT.